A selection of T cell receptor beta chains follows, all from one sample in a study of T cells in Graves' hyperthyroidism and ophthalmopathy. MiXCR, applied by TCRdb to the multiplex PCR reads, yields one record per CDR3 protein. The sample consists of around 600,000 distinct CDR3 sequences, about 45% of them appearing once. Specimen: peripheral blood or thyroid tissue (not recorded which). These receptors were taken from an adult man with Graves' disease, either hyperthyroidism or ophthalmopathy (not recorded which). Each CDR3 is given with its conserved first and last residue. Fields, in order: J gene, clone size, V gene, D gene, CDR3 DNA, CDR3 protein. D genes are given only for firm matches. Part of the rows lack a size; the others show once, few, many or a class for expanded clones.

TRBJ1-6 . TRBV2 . TGTGCCAGCAGTGAATTGATGGGGACCGCCCTTAGCTCACCCCTCCACTTT CASSELMGTALSSPLHF
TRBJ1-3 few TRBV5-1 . TGCGCCAGCAGCTTCGGCAATGGGTTCGGTTCTGGAAACACCATATATTTT CASSFGNGFGSGNTIYF
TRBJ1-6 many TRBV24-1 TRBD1 TGTGCCACCAGTGACCCCGGACAGGGATTCCACTTT CATSDPGQGFHF
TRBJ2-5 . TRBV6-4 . TGTGCCAGCAGGAAGCAAGAGACCCAGTACTTC CASRKQETQYF
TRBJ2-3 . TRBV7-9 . TGTGCCAGCAGCTTGGGGGGACGGGGGACAGATACGCAGTATTTT CASSLGGRGTDTQYF
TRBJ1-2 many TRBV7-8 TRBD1 TGTGCCAGCAGCCCAACGACAGGGACACGGGTTCCGAGTGGCTACACCTTC CASSPTTGTRVPSGYTF
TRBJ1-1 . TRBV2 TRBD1 TGTGCCAGCAGGGGACAGGAAGGGACTGAAGCTTTCTTT CASRGQEGTEAFF
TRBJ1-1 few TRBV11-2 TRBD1 TGTGCCAGCAGCCCACAGGGGGGGTACACTGAAGCTTTCTTT CASSPQGGYTEAFF
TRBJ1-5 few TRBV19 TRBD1 TGTGCCAGTAGTATTCAGGGGGAGGAACAGCCCCAGCATTTT CASSIQGEEQPQHF
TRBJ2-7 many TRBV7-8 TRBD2 TGTGCCAGCAGCCAGACTAGCGCTGCCTACGAGCAGTACTTC CASSQTSAAYEQYF
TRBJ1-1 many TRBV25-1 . TGTGCCAGCAGTGAATCTGTGAGGGGAGGGGGAGCTTTCTTT CASSESVRGGGAFF
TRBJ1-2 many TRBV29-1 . TGCAGCGCTGGAGGGGGAACTGGCTACACCTTC CSAGGGTGYTF
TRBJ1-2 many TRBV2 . TGTGCCAGCAGTGAGACAGATTCCGTCTATGGCTACACCTTC CASSETDSVYGYTF
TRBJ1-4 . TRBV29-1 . TGCAGCGTTGAAGAAGGAGTAGGCGAACTGTTTTTT CSVEEGVGELFF
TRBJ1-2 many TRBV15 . TGTGCCACCAGCAGAGCTATCGAAAACTATGGCTACACCTTC CATSRAIENYGYTF
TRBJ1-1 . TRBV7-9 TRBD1 TGTGCCAGCAGCTTGACAGGGGAAGATGGAGCTTTCTTT CASSLTGEDGAFF
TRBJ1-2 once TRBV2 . TGTGCCAGCGTTGAAGATCAAGGGCCCCCCAACTATGGCTACACCTTC CASVEDQGPPNYGYTF
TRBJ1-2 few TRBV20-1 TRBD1 TGCAGTGCTTCCGCAGGGACAGCTCACGGGGGCTACACCTTC CSASAGTAHGGYTF